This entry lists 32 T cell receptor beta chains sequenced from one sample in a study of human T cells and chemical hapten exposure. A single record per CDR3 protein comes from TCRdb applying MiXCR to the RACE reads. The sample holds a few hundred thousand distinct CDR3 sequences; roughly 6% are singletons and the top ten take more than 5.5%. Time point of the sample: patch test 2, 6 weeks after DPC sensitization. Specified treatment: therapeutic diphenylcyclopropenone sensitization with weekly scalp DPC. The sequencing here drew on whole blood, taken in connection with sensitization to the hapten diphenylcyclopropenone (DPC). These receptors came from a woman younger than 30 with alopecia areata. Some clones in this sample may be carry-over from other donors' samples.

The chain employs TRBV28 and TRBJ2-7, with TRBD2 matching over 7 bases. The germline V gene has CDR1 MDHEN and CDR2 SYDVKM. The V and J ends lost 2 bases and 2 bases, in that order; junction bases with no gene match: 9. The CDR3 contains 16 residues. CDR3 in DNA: TGTGCCAGCAGTTTAAGCGAGCGAGCGGGAACCTACGAGCAGTACTTC. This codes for CASSLSERAGTYEQYF.

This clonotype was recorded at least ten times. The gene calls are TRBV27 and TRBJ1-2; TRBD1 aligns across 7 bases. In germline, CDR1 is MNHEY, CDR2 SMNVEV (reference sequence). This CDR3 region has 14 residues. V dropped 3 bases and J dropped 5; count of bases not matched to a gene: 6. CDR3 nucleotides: TGTGCCAGCAGTTTTTCAGGGGGGAGGTATGGCTACACCTTC. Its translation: CASSFSGGRYGYTF.

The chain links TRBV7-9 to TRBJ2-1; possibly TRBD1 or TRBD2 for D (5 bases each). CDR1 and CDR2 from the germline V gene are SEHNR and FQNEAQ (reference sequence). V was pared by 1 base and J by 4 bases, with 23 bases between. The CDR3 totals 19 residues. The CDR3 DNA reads TGTGCCAGCAGCTTAGTGGGCAGGGCCGGCGCTAGGGAGTACAATGAGCAGTTCTTC. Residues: CASSLVGRAGAREYNEQFF. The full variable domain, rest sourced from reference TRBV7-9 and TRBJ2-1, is DTGVSQNPRHKITKRGQNVTFRCDPISEHNRLYWYRQTLGQGPEFLTYFQNEAQLEKSRLLSDRFSAERPKGSFSTLEIQRTEQGDSAMYLCASSLVGRAGAREYNEQFFGPGTRLTVL.

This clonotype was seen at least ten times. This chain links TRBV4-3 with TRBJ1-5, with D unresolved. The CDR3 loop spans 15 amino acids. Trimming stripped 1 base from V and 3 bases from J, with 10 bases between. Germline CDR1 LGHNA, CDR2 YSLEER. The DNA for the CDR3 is TGCGCCAGCAGCCAAGGGGTCAGCTACAATCAGCCCCAGCATTTT. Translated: CASSQGVSYNQPQHF.

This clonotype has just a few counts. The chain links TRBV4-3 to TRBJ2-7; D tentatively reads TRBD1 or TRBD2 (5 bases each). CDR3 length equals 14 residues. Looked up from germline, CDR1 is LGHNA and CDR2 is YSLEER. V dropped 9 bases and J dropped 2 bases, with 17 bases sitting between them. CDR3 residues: CARESHGTTYEQYF. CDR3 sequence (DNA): TGCGCCAGGGAAAGCCACGGGACCACCTACGAGCAGTACTTC.

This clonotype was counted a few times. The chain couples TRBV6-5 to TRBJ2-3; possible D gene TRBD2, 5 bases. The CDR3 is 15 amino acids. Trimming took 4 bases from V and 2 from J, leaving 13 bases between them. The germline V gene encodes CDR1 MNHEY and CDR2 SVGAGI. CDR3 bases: TGTGCCAGCAGTTCTGGACTGCAGAACACAGATACGCAGTATTTT. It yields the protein CASSSGLQNTDTQYF.

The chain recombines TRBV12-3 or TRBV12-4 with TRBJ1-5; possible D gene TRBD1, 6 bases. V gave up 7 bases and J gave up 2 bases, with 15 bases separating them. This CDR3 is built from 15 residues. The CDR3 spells CASTLEGEGNQPQHF. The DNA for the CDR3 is TGTGCCAGCACCCTAGAGGGGGAGGGCAATCAGCCCCAGCATTTT.

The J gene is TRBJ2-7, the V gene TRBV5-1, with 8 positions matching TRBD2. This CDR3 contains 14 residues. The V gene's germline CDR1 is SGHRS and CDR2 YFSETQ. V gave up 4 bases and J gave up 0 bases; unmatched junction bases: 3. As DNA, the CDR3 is TGCGCCAGCAGCCGTAGCGGGGACTCCTACGAGCAGTACTTC. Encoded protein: CASSRSGDSYEQYF. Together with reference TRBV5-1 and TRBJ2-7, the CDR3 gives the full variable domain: KAGVTQTPRYLIKTRGQQVTLSCSPISGHRSVSWYQQTPGQGLQFLFEYFSETQRNKGNFPGRFSGRQFSNSRSEMNVSTLELGDSALYLCASSRSGDSYEQYFGPGTRLTVT.

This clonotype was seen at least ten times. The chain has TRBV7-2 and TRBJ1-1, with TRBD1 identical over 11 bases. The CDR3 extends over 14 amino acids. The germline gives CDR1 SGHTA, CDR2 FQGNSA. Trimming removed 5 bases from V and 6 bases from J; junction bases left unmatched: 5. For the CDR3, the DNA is TGTGCCAGCAGCCGGGACAGGGGGAGCGCTGAAGCTTTCTTT. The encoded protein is CASSRDRGSAEAFF.

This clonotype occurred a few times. CDR3 nucleotide sequence: TGTGCCAGCTCACCACCGACGGGAGCGTACGAGCAGTACTTC. It is translated as CASSPPTGAYEQYF. The V and J genes are TRBV18 and TRBJ2-7, with D possibly being TRBD2 (6 bases). Germline assignment: CDR1 KGHSH and CDR2 LQKENI. The CDR3 loop spans 14 amino acids. V dropped 0 bases and J dropped 4 bases, with 10 bases sitting between them.

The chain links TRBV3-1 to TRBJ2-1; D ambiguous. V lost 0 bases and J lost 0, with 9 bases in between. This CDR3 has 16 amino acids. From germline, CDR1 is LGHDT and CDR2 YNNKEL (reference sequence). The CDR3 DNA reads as TGTGCCAGCAGCCAAGATCCAGTTAGCTCCTACAATGAGCAGTTCTTC. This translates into CASSQDPVSSYNEQFF.

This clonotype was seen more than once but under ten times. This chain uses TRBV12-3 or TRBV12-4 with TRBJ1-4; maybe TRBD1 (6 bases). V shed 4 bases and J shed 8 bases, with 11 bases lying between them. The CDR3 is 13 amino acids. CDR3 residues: CASSSGQKEKLFF. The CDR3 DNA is TGTGCCAGCAGTTCGGGACAAAAGGAAAAACTGTTTTTT.

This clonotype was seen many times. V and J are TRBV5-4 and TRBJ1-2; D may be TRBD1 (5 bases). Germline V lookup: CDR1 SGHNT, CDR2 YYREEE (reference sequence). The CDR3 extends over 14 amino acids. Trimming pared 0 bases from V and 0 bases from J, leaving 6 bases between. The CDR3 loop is CASSLGGANYGYTF. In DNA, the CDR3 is TGTGCCAGCAGCTTGGGAGGGGCTAACTATGGCTACACCTTC.

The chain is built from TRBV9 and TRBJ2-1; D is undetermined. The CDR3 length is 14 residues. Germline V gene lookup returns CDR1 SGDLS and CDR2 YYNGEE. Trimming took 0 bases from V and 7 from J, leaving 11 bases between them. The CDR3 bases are TGTGCCAGCAGCGTAGGAGTCTTCAATAATGAGCAGTTCTTC. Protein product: CASSVGVFNNEQFF.

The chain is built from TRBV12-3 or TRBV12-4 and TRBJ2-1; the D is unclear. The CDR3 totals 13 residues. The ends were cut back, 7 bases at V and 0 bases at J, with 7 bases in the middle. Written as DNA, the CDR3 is TGTGCCAGCACCCAGTCCTCCTACAATGAGCAGTTCTTC. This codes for CASTQSSYNEQFF.

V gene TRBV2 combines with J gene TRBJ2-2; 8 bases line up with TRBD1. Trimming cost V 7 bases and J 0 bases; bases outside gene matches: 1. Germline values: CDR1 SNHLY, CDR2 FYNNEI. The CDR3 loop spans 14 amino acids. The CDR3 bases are TGTGCCAGCAAGGACAGGGCGAACACCGGGGAGCTGTTTTTT. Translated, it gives CASKDRANTGELFF.

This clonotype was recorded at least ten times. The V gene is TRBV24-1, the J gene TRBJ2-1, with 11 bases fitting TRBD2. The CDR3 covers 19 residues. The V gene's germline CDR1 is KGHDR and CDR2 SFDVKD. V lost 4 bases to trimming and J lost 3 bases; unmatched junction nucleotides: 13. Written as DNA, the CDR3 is TGTGCCACCAGTGACCCGTTTACTAGCGGGGGTTTCTTCTACAATGAGCAGTTCTTC. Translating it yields CATSDPFTSGGFFYNEQFF.

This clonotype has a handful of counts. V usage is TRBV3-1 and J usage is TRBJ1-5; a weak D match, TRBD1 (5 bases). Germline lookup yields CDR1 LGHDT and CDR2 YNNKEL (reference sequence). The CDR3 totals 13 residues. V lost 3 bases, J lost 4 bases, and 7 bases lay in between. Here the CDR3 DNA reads TGTGCCAGCAGCCATCAGGGAAATCAGCCCCAGCATTTT. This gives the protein CASSHQGNQPQHF. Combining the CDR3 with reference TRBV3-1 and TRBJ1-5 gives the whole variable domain DTAVSQTPKYLVTQMGNDKSIKCEQNLGHDTMYWYKQDSKKFLKIMFSYNNKELIINETVPNRFSPKSPDKAHLNLHINSLELGDSAVYFCASSHQGNQPQHFGDGTRLSIL.

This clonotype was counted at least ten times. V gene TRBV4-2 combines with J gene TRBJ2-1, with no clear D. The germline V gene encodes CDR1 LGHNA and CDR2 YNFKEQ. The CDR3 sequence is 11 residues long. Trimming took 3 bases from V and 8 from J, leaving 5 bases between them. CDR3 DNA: TGTGCCAGCAGCCACACGGATGAGCAGTTCTTC. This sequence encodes CASSHTDEQFF.

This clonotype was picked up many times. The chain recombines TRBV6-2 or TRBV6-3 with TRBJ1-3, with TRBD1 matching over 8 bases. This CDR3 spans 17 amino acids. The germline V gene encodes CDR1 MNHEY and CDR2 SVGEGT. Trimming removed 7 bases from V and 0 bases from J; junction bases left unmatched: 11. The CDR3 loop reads CASNRPGTGSSGNTIYF. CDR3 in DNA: TGTGCCAGCAACAGACCTGGGACAGGAAGCTCTGGAAACACCATATATTTT.

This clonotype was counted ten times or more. DNA of the CDR3: TGTGCCAGCAGCTTAACAGGGATCAATTCACCCCTCCACTTT. Protein sequence: CASSLTGINSPLHF. The V gene is TRBV6-5, the J gene TRBJ1-6; perhaps TRBD1 as D (6 bases). This CDR3 is 14 amino acids long. V was pared by 6 bases and J by 7 bases, with 13 bases between. Germline V gene lookup returns CDR1 MNHEY and CDR2 SVGAGI.

CDR3 nucleotides: TGTGCCAGCAGTTTCGACAGGGTTGACGGAAACACCATATATTTT. Translation gives CASSFDRVDGNTIYF. The gene calls are TRBV7-2 and TRBJ1-3; TRBD1 agrees at 7 bases. CDR3 length: 15 amino acids. V gave up 6 bases and J gave up 4 bases; unmatched junction bases: 9. Germline V gene sequence: CDR1 SGHTA, CDR2 FQGNSA. The full variable domain, with the rest looked up from reference TRBV7-2 and TRBJ1-3, is GAGVSQSPSNKVTEKGKDVELRCDPISGHTALYWYRQSLGQGLEFLIYFQGNSAPDKSGLPSDRFSAERTGGSVSTLTIQRTQQEDSAVYLCASSFDRVDGNTIYFGEGSWLTVV.

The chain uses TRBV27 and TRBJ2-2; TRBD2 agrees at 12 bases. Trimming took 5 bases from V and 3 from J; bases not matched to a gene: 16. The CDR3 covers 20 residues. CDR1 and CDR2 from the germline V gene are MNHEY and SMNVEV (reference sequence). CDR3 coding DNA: TGTGCCAGCAGTCTAAGACCGGGACTAGCGGGTCTATATTACACCGGGGAGCTGTTTTTT. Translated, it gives CASSLRPGLAGLYYTGELFF.

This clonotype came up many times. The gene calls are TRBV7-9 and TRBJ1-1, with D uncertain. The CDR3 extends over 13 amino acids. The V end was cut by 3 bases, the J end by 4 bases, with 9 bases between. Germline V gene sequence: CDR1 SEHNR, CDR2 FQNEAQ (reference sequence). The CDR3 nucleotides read TGTGCCAGCAGCTTGAGGGAAGGCACTGAAGCTTTCTTT. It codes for CASSLREGTEAFF.

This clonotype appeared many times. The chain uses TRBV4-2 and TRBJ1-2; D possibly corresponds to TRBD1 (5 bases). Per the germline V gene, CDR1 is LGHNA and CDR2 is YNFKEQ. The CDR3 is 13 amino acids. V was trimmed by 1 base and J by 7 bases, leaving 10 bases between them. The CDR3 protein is CASSQGARVGYTF. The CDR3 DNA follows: TGTGCCAGCAGCCAAGGAGCCAGGGTTGGCTACACCTTC.

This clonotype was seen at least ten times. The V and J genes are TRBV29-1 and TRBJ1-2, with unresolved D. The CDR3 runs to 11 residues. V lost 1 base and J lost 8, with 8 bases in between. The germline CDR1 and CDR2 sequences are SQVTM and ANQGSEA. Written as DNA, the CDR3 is TGCAGCGTTGAAGGTGCGGAGGGCTACACCTTC. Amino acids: CSVEGAEGYTF.

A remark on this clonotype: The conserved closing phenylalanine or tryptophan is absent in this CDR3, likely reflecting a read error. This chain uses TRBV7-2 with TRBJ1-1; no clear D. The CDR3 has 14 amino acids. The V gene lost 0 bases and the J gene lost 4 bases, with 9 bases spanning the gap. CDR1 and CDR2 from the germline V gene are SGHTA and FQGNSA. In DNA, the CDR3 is TGTGCCAGCAGCTTAGCTGGCAGGAGCACTGAAGCTTTCTTA. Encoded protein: CASSLAGRSTEAFL.

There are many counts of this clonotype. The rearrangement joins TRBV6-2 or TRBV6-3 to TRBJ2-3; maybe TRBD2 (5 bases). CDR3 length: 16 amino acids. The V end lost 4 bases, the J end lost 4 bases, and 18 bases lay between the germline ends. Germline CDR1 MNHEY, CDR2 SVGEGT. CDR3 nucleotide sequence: TGTGCCAGCAGTTCACCTACCACTAGGGCGGCAGATACGCAGTATTTT. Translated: CASSSPTTRAADTQYF.

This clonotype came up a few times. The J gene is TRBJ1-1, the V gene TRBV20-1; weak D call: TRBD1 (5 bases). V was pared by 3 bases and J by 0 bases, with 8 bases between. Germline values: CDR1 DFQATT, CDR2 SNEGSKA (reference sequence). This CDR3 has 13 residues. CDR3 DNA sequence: TGCAGTGCTAGGGGACTTCTGAACACTGAAGCTTTCTTT. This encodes CSARGLLNTEAFF.

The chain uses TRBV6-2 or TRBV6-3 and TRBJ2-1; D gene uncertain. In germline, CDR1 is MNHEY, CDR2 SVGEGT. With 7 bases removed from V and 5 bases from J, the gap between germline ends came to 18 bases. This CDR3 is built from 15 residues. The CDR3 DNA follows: TGTGCCAGCATCCTAGGCACCAGCAAACACAATGAGCAGTTCTTC. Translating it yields CASILGTSKHNEQFF.

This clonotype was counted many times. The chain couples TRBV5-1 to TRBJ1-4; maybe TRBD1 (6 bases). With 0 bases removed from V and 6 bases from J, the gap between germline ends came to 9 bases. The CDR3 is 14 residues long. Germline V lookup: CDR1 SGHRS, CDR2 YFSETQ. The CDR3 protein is CASSLGQVDEKLFF. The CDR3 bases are TGCGCCAGCAGCTTGGGACAGGTCGATGAAAAACTGTTTTTT. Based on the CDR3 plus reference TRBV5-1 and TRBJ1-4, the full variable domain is KAGVTQTPRYLIKTRGQQVTLSCSPISGHRSVSWYQQTPGQGLQFLFEYFSETQRNKGNFPGRFSGRQFSNSRSEMNVSTLELGDSALYLCASSLGQVDEKLFFGSGTQLSVL.

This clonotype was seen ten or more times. The CDR3 DNA reads as TGTGCCAGCTCACCCCAGACCGCGGATACGCAGTATTTT. It is translated as CASSPQTADTQYF. The V call is TRBV18, the J call TRBJ2-3; D is unclear. This CDR3 is built from 13 residues. Per germline, CDR1 KGHSH and CDR2 LQKENI. V lost 3 bases and J lost 6, with 10 bases in between. Full variable domain (outside the CDR3, taken from reference TRBV18 and TRBJ2-3): NAGVMQNPRHLVRRRGQEARLRCSPMKGHSHVYWYRQLPEEGLKFMVYLQKENIIDESGMPKERFSAEFPKEGPSILRIQQVVRGDSAAYFCASSPQTADTQYFGPGTRLTVL.